The 12 T cell receptor beta chains below were found in one sample sequenced in a study of blood T cells in healthy people across ages (dated by TCRdb to the mid-2010s). Libraries were built with 5' RACE. The sequencer was an Illumina HiSeq 2500. A second roughly 6 to 11 cycle PCR used a sample-barcoded 5' primer and a J-beta primer mix. The raw public reads went through TCRdb reprocessing: fastp at Q25, MiXCR clone calling, in-frame beta chains kept. Identical CDR3 protein sequences are pooled into one entry, listed with their most common genes and DNA. The sample records about 1.4 million distinct CDR3 sequences, approximately 59% of which are singletons. The top ten clonotypes cover more than 6% of the sample. Sequenced material: blood. These receptors were collected from a man between 18 and 35 years old in good health.

The V call is TRBV29-1, the J call TRBJ2-3, with 8 bases lining up with TRBD2. This CDR3 region has 14 residues. Germline trimming cut 7 bases from V and 4 bases from J; bases unmatched to any gene: 10. Germline-derived CDR1 and CDR2 are SQVTM and ANQGSEA. The CDR3 loop reads CSAIPGLGADTQYF. As DNA, the CDR3 is TGCAGCGCGATACCGGGACTAGGGGCAGATACGCAGTATTTT.

V usage is TRBV6-6 and J usage is TRBJ1-4, with TRBD1 as a possible D gene (6 bases). This CDR3 spans 13 amino acids. With 6 bases removed from V and 5 bases from J, the gap between germline ends came to 10 bases. In germline, CDR1 is MNHNY, CDR2 SVGAGI (reference sequence). In nucleotides, the CDR3 is TGTGCCAGCAGGGTCAGGGGAAATGAAAAACTGTTTTTT. It translates to CASRVRGNEKLFF.

The chain has TRBV7-3 and TRBJ2-3, with 8 bases that match TRBD2. This CDR3 has 18 amino acids. Looked up from germline, CDR1 is SGHTA and CDR2 is FQGTGA. The trim removed 1 base at V and 2 bases at J, leaving 11 bases unmatched. CDR3 DNA sequence: TGTGCCAGCAGCTTAAGAGGTCAAGCGGGAGATAACACAGATACGCAGTATTTT. It is translated as CASSLRGQAGDNTDTQYF.

The chain combines TRBV10-3 with TRBJ1-1; TRBD1 might be the D (6 bases). Germline CDR1 and CDR2: ENHRY and SYGVKD. V was clipped by 4 bases and J by 5 bases, with 11 bases between them. There are 13 residues in the CDR3. The CDR3 DNA sequence: TGTGCCATCAGTGCTAACAGGGAAACTGAAGCTTTCTTT. Translated, it gives CAISANRETEAFF.

The V call is TRBV4-3, the J call TRBJ1-1; a weak D match, TRBD1 (6 bases). V was shortened by 1 base and J by 0 bases, with 9 bases between the two germline ends. This CDR3 contains 15 residues. Germline CDR1 LGHNA, CDR2 YSLEER. The DNA of the CDR3 is TGCGCCAGCAGCCAAGGGGACACCTTGAACACTGAAGCTTTCTTT. It translates to CASSQGDTLNTEAFF.

This clonotype was detected only a few times. The V call is TRBV20-1, the J call TRBJ2-5; 7 nucleotides line up with TRBD1. Germline V gene sequence: CDR1 DFQATT, CDR2 SNEGSKA (reference sequence). V lost 1 base and J lost 5; bases outside the gene matches: 10. The length of the CDR3 is 15 residues. The CDR3 region is CSARGRQGPGETQYF. The CDR3 bases are TGCAGTGCTAGAGGACGACAGGGTCCGGGGGAGACCCAGTACTTC.

The chain has TRBV19 and TRBJ1-5; 10 positions match TRBD1. The CDR3 is 15 residues long. Germline CDR1 reads LNHDA; CDR2 reads SQIVND (reference sequence). V was clipped by 6 bases and J by 4 bases; unmatched bases: 6. CDR3 sequence: CASRLPGQGNQPQHF. CDR3 bases: TGTGCCAGTAGACTCCCGGGACAGGGGAATCAGCCCCAGCATTTT.

The chain joins TRBV6-2 or TRBV6-3 to TRBJ2-7; D perhaps matches TRBD1 (5 bases). Trimming cost V 1 base and J 6 bases, with 7 bases left between them. This CDR3 is built from 12 residues. CDR1 is MNHEY and CDR2 is SVGEGT in the germline V gene. The CDR3 reads CASSYWGGEQYF. The CDR3 region has the DNA TGTGCCAGCAGTTACTGGGGCGGCGAGCAGTACTTC.

The chain has TRBV5-1 and TRBJ1-1; TRBD1 might be the D (6 bases). Germline CDR1 and CDR2: SGHRS and YFSETQ. The CDR3 is 15 amino acids. V was cut by 7 bases and J by 1 base, with 17 bases left in between. The CDR3 sequence is CASVEGGYGNTEAFF. The CDR3 DNA is TGCGCCAGCGTTGAGGGGGGTTATGGGAACACTGAAGCTTTCTTT.

The V gene is TRBV6-5, the J gene TRBJ2-4; D unresolved. Judging by the DNA end, TRBJ2-7 fits better; the J call may be wrong. Germline values: CDR1 MNHEY, CDR2 SVGAGI. This CDR3 comprises 14 residues. CDR3 protein: CASSYSNQKYEQYF. The CDR3 DNA is TGTGCCAGCAGTTACTCGAATCAGAAATACGAGCAGTACTTC.

For the CDR3, the DNA is TGCAGTGCTAGAGATCGGTCGGGACTAGCTCAAGAGACCCAGTACTTC. Translated: CSARDRSGLAQETQYF. This chain connects TRBV20-1 to TRBJ2-4, with TRBD2 matching 9 bases. The DNA matches TRBJ2-5 better at its end, which makes the J call doubtful. The length of the CDR3 is 16 residues. CDR1 DFQATT and CDR2 SNEGSKA come from the germline V gene (reference sequence).

This chain connects TRBV20-1 to TRBJ2-2; D might be TRBD2 (6 bases). This CDR3 region has 16 residues. CDR1 and CDR2 from the germline V gene are DFQATT and SNEGSKA (reference sequence). With 0 bases removed from V and 1 base from J, the gap between germline ends came to 12 bases. The CDR3 loop is CSARDRRGVNTGELFF. As DNA, the CDR3 is TGCAGTGCTAGAGATAGGAGGGGCGTGAACACCGGGGAGCTGTTTTTT.